This T cell receptor (beta chain) was captured by sequencing in a study of T cells in Graves' hyperthyroidism and ophthalmopathy. This clonotype appeared many times. Fresh peripheral blood, 10 ml, was the source of the PBMCs. Germline CDR1 SGHRS, CDR2 YFSETQ. The junction had 5 bases not matched to a gene; V was cut back by 0 bases and J by 2 bases. The CDR3 spans 16 residues. Amplified TCR beta CDR3 regions came from RNA transcripts. Initially, a first-round RT-PCR of the TCR CDR3 employed the HTBI primer set. One entry per CDR3 protein results from TCRdb running MiXCR on the multiplex PCR reads. The sample shows around 440,000 distinct CDR3 sequences, roughly 14% of them seen only once.

The chain carries TRBV5-1 and TRBJ2-7, with 10 bases identical to TRBD2. The receptor was isolated from a woman between 18 and 29 years old with Graves' hyperthyroidism. Sequencing was performed on blood. The CDR3 here is CASSLDRTSGAYEQYF. The DNA of the CDR3 is TGCGCCAGCAGCTTGGATCGGACTAGCGGAGCCTACGAGCAGTACTTC.